This is a list of T cell receptor beta chains from one sample in a study of blood T cell repertoires in COVID-19. Only in-frame clones appear in the TCRdb table, and some are missing; sequencing was by immunoSEQ multiplex PCR. The top ten clones hold approximately 1.8% of a sample with approximately 500,000 clones, roughly 90% of them seen once. The sequenced sample consisted of PBMCs or T cells enriched from blood (not recorded which). These receptors all stem from a woman aged 40 to 55 who had recovered from COVID-19. Both conserved end residues are part of each CDR3. Fields, in order: clone size, V gene, J gene, D gene, CDR3 protein, CDR3 DNA. A D gene is named only where the DNA matches it firmly. Clone size is stated in some rows and not others, as once, few, many or a class when expanded.

abundance: once; v_gene: TRBV5-1; j_gene: TRBJ1-1; d_gene: TRBD1; CDR3aa: CASSLDRGSEAFF; CDR3nt: TGCGCCAGCAGCTTGGACAGGGGTTCTGAAGCTTTCTTT
abundance: .; v_gene: TRBV30; j_gene: TRBJ1-5; d_gene: .; CDR3aa: CAWSGSSNQPQHF; CDR3nt: TGTGCCTGGAGTGGGAGTAGCAATCAGCCCCAGCATTTT
abundance: .; v_gene: TRBV5-4; j_gene: TRBJ2-3; d_gene: TRBD2; CDR3aa: CASSLTSGGQYF; CDR3nt: TGTGCCAGCAGCCTCACGTCGGGGGGGCAGTATTTT
abundance: .; v_gene: TRBV19; j_gene: TRBJ1-1; d_gene: TRBD1; CDR3aa: CASSMNRQGRAFF; CDR3nt: TGTGCCAGTAGTATGAATCGACAGGGTAGAGCTTTCTTT
abundance: .; v_gene: TRBV10-3; j_gene: TRBJ1-4; d_gene: TRBD1; CDR3aa: CAIAGTGLDEKLFF; CDR3nt: TGTGCCATCGCCGGGACAGGGCTTGATGAAAAACTGTTTTTT
abundance: .; v_gene: TRBV7-9; j_gene: TRBJ2-1; d_gene: TRBD2; CDR3aa: CASSLRPVAGGSYNEQFF; CDR3nt: TGTGCCAGCAGCTTAAGACCCGTAGCGGGGGGCTCCTACAATGAGCAGTTCTTC
abundance: .; v_gene: TRBV4-1; j_gene: TRBJ2-2; d_gene: .; CDR3aa: CASSQARDTGELFF; CDR3nt: TGCGCCAGCAGCCAAGCGCGGGACACCGGGGAGCTGTTTTTT
abundance: .; v_gene: TRBV19; j_gene: TRBJ2-2; d_gene: TRBD2; CDR3aa: CASSIPGAGTGELFF; CDR3nt: TGTGCCAGTAGTATACCCGGAGCGGGAACCGGGGAGCTGTTTTTT
abundance: .; v_gene: TRBV19; j_gene: TRBJ2-1; d_gene: TRBD2; CDR3aa: CASSMTPGLAGTLSYNEQFF; CDR3nt: TGTGCCAGTAGTATGACTCCGGGACTAGCGGGTACACTCTCCTACAATGAGCAGTTCTTC
abundance: .; v_gene: TRBV30; j_gene: TRBJ2-1; d_gene: TRBD2; CDR3aa: CASNLAGVPYNEQFF; CDR3nt: TGTGCCAGTAACCTAGCGGGAGTACCCTACAATGAGCAGTTCTTC
abundance: .; v_gene: TRBV27; j_gene: TRBJ2-1; d_gene: TRBD2; CDR3aa: CASSPPPGRESYNEQFF; CDR3nt: TGTGCCAGCAGTCCCCCACCGGGGCGGGAGTCCTACAATGAGCAGTTCTTC
abundance: .; v_gene: TRBV12-3/TRBV12-4; j_gene: TRBJ1-2; d_gene: TRBD1; CDR3aa: CASTGDSRGYTF; CDR3nt: TGTGCCAGCACCGGGGACAGTCGAGGCTACACCTTC
abundance: .; v_gene: TRBV27; j_gene: TRBJ1-5; d_gene: .; CDR3aa: CASSYYSWQPQHF; CDR3nt: TGTGCCAGCAGTTACTATTCCTGGCAGCCCCAGCATTTT
abundance: .; v_gene: TRBV29-1; j_gene: TRBJ2-3; d_gene: TRBD1; CDR3aa: CSLGQGSADTQYF; CDR3nt: TGCAGCTTGGGACAGGGGTCAGCAGATACGCAGTATTTT
abundance: .; v_gene: TRBV5-1; j_gene: TRBJ1-3; d_gene: .; CDR3aa: CASSLQTGNSGNTIYF; CDR3nt: TGCGCCAGCAGCTTGCAAACAGGGAACTCTGGAAACACCATATATTTT
abundance: .; v_gene: TRBV13; j_gene: TRBJ2-1; d_gene: .; CDR3aa: CASSFRDNEQFF; CDR3nt: TGTGCCAGCAGCTTCCGGGACAATGAGCAGTTCTTC
abundance: once; v_gene: TRBV7-2; j_gene: TRBJ1-3; d_gene: .; CDR3aa: CASSLQSLQGNTIYF; CDR3nt: TGTGCCAGCAGCCTACAGTCTTTACAGGGAAACACCATATATTTT
abundance: .; v_gene: TRBV27; j_gene: TRBJ2-7; d_gene: .; CDR3aa: CASSPQGSGYEQYF; CDR3nt: TGTGCCAGCAGTCCACAGGGGAGCGGGTACGAGCAGTACTTC
abundance: .; v_gene: TRBV9; j_gene: TRBJ1-6; d_gene: .; CDR3aa: CASSVGFHEGSPLHF; CDR3nt: TGTGCCAGCAGCGTCGGGTTCCACGAGGGTTCACCCCTCCACTTT
abundance: .; v_gene: TRBV10-3; j_gene: TRBJ1-2; d_gene: .; CDR3aa: CAIGGSYGYTF; CDR3nt: TGTGCCATCGGTGGGAGCTATGGCTACACCTTC
abundance: .; v_gene: TRBV19; j_gene: TRBJ1-2; d_gene: TRBD1; CDR3aa: CASSIYPGQGTYGYTF; CDR3nt: TGTGCCAGTAGTATTTACCCGGGACAGGGGACCTATGGCTACACCTTC
abundance: once; v_gene: TRBV5-4; j_gene: TRBJ2-2; d_gene: TRBD1; CDR3aa: CASSLGQGPNTGELFF; CDR3nt: TGTGCCAGCAGCTTAGGACAGGGGCCGAACACCGGGGAGCTGTTTTTT